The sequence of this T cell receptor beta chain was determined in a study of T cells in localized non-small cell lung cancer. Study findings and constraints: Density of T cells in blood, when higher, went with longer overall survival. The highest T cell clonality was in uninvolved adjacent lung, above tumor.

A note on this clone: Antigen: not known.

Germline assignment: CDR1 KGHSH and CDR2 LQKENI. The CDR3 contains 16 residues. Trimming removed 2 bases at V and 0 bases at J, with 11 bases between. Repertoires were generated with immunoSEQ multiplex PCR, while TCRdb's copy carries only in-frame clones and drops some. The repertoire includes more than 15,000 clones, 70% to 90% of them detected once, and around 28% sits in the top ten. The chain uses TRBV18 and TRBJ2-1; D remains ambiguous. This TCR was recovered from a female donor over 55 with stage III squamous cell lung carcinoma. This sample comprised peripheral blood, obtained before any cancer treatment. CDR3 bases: TGTGCCAGCTCACCAGATCCGCGGAGCTCCTACAATGAGCAGTTCTTC. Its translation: CASSPDPRSSYNEQFF.